This T cell receptor beta chain was found in a study of beta chain features in type 1 diabetes. Study-level background: Patients looked much like healthy donors when it came to age, gender and cell yields.

The V gene's germline CDR1 is SGHRS and CDR2 YFSETQ. Losses at the gene ends were 3 bases for V and 6 bases for J; bases not matched to a gene: 10. The CDR3 sequence is 15 residues long. This clone occurred a few times. Sequencing targeted expressed TCRB transcripts, as all isolated RNA had been reverse transcribed. Sequenced by immunoSEQ multiplex PCR; TCRdb stores in-frame clones only, minus some. The table has about 140,000 clones, roughly 10% seen once; the top ten hold 0.55% to 0.75%. This sequence was found in a woman aged 40 to 55 in good health. The genes are TRBV5-1 and TRBJ2-3; 7 bases agree with TRBD2. Sequenced material: central memory CD4+ T cells from blood. CDR3 DNA sequence: TGCGCCAGCAGCTCCCTTTCTGGGGGGGTGGATACGCAGTATTTT. As protein: CASSSLSGGVDTQYF.